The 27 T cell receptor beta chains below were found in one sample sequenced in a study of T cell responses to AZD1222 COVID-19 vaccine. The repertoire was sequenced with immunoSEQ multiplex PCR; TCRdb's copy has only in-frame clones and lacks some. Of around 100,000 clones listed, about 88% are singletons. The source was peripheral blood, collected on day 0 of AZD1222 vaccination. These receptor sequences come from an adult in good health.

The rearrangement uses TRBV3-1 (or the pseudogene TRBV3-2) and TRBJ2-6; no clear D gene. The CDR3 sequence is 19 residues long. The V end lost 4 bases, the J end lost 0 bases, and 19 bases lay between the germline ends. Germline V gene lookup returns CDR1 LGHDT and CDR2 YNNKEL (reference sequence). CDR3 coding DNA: TGTGCCAGCAGCCTTTCCTATCTAGTGACCTCCTCTGGGGCCAACGTCCTGACTTTC. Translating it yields CASSLSYLVTSSGANVLTF.

CDR3 sequence reads: CASSQWENYGYTF. In DNA, the CDR3 is TGTGCCAGCAGCCAATGGGAAAACTATGGCTACACCTTC. The chain carries TRBV14 and TRBJ1-2; D gene ambiguous. Trimming removed 2 bases at V and 2 bases at J, with 6 bases between. Germline CDR1 is SGHDN and CDR2 is FVKESK. This CDR3 region has 13 residues.

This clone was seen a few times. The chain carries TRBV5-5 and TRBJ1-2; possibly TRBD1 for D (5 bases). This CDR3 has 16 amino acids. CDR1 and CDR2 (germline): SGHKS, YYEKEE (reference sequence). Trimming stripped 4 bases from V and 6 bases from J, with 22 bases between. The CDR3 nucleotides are TGTGCCAGCAGCCAGGATCCGGGGCTGAGAGAAAATGGCTACACCTTC. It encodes CASSQDPGLRENGYTF.

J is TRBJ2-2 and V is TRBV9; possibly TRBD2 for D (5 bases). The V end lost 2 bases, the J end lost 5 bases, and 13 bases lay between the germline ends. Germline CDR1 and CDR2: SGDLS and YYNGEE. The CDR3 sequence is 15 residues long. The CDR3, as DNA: TGTGCCAGCAGCGTCGGACTGTTCGGAACCGGGGAGCTGTTTTTT. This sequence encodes CASSVGLFGTGELFF.

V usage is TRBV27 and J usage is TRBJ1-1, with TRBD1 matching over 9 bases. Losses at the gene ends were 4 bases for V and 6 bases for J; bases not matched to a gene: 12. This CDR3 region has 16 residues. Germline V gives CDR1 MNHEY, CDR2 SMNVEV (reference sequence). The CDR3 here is CASSSTGTGSVAEAFF. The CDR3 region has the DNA TGTGCCAGCAGTTCAACCGGGACAGGGTCGGTCGCTGAAGCTTTCTTT.

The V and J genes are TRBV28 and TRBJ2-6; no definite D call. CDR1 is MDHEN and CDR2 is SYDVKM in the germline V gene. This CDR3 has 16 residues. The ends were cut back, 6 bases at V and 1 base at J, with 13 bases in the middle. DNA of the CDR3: TGTGCCAGCAGCCCAGGACCCGTGTCTGGGGCCAACGTCCTGACTTTC. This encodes CASSPGPVSGANVLTF.

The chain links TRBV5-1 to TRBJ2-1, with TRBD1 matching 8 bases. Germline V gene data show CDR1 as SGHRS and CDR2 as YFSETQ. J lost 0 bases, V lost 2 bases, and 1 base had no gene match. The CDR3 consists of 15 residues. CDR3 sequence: CASSFGQGSYNEQFF. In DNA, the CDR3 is TGCGCCAGCAGCTTTGGACAGGGCTCCTACAATGAGCAGTTCTTC.

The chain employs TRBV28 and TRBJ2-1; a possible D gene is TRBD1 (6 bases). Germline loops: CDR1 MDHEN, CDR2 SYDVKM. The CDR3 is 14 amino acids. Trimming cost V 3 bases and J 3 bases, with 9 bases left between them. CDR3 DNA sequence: TGTGCCAGCAGTTTTTTAGGGGGCTACAATGAGCAGTTCTTC. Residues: CASSFLGGYNEQFF.

The CDR3 DNA sequence: TGTGCCAGCAGCGTAGTCGGGACTGGTTACAATGAGCAGTTCTTC. Translation: CASSVVGTGYNEQFF. V and J are TRBV9 and TRBJ2-1; tentative D call: TRBD2 (6 bases). CDR3 length: 15 residues. The V gene's germline CDR1 is SGDLS and CDR2 YYNGEE. Between the trimmed V and J ends, which lost 0 bases and 4 bases, there was a span of 11 bases.

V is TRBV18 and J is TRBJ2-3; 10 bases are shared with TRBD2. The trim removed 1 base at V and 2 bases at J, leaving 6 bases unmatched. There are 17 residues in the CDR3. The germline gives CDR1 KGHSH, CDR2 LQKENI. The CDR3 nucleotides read TGTGCCAGCTCACCACGGTCTAGCGGGAGAGTCACAGATACGCAGTATTTT. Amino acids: CASSPRSSGRVTDTQYF.

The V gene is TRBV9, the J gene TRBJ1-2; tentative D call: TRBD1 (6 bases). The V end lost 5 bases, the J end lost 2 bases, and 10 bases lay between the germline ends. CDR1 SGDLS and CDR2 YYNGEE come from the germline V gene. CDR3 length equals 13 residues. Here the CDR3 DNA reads TGTGCCAGCAGGGGGGGGCCCAACTATGGCTACACCTTC. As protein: CASRGGPNYGYTF.

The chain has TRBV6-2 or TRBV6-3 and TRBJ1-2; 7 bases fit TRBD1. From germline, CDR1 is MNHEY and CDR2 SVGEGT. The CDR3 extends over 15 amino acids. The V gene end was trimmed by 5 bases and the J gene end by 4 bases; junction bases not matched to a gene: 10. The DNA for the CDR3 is TGTGCCAGCAGTACCCCGGGAAAGGGGGCCTATGGCTACACCTTC. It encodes CASSTPGKGAYGYTF.

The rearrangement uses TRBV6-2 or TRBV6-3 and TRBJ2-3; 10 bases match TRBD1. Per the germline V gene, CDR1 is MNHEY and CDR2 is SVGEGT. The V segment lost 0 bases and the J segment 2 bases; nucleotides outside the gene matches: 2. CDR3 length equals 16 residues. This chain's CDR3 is CASSYSGTGDTDTQYF. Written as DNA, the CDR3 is TGTGCCAGCAGTTACTCAGGGACAGGGGACACAGATACGCAGTATTTT.

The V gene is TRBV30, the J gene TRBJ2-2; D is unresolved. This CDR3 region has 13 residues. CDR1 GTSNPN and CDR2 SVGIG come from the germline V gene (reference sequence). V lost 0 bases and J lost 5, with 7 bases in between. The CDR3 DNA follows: TGTGCCTGGAGTGTATCTCTTACCGGGGAGCTGTTTTTT. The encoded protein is CAWSVSLTGELFF.

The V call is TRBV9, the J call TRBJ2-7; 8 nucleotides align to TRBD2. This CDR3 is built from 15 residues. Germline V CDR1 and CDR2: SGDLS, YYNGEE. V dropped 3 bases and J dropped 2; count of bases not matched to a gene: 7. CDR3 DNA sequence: TGTGCCAGCAGCGCACAGGCGGGGGGCCCCTACGAGCAGTACTTC. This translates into CASSAQAGGPYEQYF.

The CDR3 nucleotides read TGTGCCAGCAGACCTCTTCGGGTTGGACAGGGCATGAACACTGAAGCTTTCTTT. Translated: CASRPLRVGQGMNTEAFF. This sequence joins TRBV2 and TRBJ1-1; 8 bases are shared with TRBD1. Germline-derived CDR1 and CDR2 are SNHLY and FYNNEI. The CDR3 runs 18 residues. V lost 6 bases and J lost 0; bases outside the gene matches: 15.

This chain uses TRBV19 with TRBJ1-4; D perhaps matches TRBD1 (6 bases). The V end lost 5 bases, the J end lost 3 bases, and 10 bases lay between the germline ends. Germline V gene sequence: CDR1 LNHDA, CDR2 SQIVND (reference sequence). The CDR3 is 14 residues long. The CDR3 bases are TGTGCCAGTAGTGCAGGGGAGGCTAATGAAAAACTGTTTTTT. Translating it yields CASSAGEANEKLFF.

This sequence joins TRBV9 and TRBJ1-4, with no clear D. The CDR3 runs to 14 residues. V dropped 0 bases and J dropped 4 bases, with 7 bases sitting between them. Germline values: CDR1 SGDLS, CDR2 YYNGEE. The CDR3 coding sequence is TGTGCCAGCAGCGTAGGACGGAATAATGAAAAACTGTTTTTT. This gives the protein CASSVGRNNEKLFF.

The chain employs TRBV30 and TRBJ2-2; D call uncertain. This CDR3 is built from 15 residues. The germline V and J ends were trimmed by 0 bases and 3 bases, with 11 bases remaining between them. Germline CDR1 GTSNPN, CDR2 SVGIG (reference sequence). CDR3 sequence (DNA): TGTGCCTGGAGTGTAAGTGGGTGGGACACCGGGGAGCTGTTTTTT. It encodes CAWSVSGWDTGELFF.

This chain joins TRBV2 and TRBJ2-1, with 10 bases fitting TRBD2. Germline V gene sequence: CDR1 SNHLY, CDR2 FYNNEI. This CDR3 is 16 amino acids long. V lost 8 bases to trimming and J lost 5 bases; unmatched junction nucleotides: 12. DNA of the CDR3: TGTGCCAGCGAGGAGGTCCGCCTAGCGGGAGACAATGAGCAGTTCTTC. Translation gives CASEEVRLAGDNEQFF.

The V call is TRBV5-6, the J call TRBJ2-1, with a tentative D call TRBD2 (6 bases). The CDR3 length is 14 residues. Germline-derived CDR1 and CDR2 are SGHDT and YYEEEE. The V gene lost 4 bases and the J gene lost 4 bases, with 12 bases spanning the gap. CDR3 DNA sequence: TGTGCCAGCAGCGGCTGGGACTCTTACAATGAGCAGTTCTTC. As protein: CASSGWDSYNEQFF.

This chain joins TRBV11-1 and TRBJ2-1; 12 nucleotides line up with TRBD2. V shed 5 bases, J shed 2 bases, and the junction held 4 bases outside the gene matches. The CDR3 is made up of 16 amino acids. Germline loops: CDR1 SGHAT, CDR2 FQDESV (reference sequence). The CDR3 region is CASSPGLAGTYNEQFF. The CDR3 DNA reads TGTGCCAGCAGCCCAGGACTAGCGGGAACCTACAATGAGCAGTTCTTC.

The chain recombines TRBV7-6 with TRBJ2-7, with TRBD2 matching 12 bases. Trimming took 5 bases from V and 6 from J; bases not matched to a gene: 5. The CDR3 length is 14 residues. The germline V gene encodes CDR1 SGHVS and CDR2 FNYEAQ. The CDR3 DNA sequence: TGTGCCAGCAGCGAACGACTAGCGGGAGTCGAGCAGTACTTC. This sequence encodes CASSERLAGVEQYF.

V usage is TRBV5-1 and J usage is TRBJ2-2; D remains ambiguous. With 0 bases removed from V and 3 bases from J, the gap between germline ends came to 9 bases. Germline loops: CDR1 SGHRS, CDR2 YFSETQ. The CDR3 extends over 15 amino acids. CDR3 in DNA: TGCGCCAGCAGCTTGGACAGCCCCTACACCGGGGAGCTGTTTTTT. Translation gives CASSLDSPYTGELFF.

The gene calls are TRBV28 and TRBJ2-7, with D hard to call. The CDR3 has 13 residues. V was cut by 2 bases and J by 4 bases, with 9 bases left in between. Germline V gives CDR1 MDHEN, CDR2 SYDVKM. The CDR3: CASSLVRAYEQYF. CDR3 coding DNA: TGTGCCAGCAGTTTAGTAAGAGCGTACGAGCAGTACTTC.

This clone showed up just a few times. The CDR3 spells CAISHPSDKNTEAFF. The CDR3 DNA sequence: TGTGCCATCAGCCACCCAAGCGATAAGAACACTGAAGCTTTCTTT. This rearrangement joins TRBV10-3 to TRBJ1-1; D unclear. Germline V gene lookup returns CDR1 ENHRY and CDR2 SYGVKD. V was pared by 6 bases and J by 1 base, with 15 bases between. This CDR3 is built from 15 residues.

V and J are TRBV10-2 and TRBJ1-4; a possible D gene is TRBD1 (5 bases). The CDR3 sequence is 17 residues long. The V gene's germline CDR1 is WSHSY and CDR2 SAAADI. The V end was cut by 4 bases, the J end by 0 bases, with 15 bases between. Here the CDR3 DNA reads TGCGCCAGCAGTGCGTCGATGGGGACTGCAACTAATGAAAAACTGTTTTTT. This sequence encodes CASSASMGTATNEKLFF.